Below, one TCR beta chain is given with its context. Antigen specificity is unknown. This entry belongs to a study of cytomegalovirus exposure and HLA in healthy donors. Study information: The roughly 120 validation repertoires, a later analysis reported, used the same platform as the approximately 670 first-cohort repertoires.

Study-wide results and limits: The classifier reportedly diagnosed cytomegalovirus status with high sensitivity and specificity. Confirmation in vitro established that a few CMV-associated chains were specific for CMV antigens. The study put 150 or so TCR beta chains on its list as cytomegalovirus-associated.

TCRdb's table, derived via immunoSEQ multiplex PCR, lists solely in-frame clones and lacks some. The sample gives 80,000 to 100,000 clones, roughly 84% of which show up once; approximately 6.3% is in the top ten. This clonotype originated in a man aged 18 to 30 in good health and CMV-seropositive. The sequenced sample consisted of PBMCs.

In DNA, the CDR3 is TGTGCCAGCAGCCCAGACAGGGGGGCGACAGCTTTCTTT. It translates to CASSPDRGATAFF. V usage is TRBV7-8 and J usage is TRBJ1-1; TRBD1 agrees at 9 bases. Trimming at V came to 5 bases and at J to 10 bases, leaving 8 bases not matched to a gene. The CDR3 has 13 amino acids. Germline V gene lookup returns CDR1 SGHVS and CDR2 FQNEAQ. Full variable domain (remainder filled in from reference TRBV7-8 and TRBJ1-1): GAGVSQSPRYKVAKRGQDVALRCDPISGHVSLFWYQQALGQGPEFLTYFQNEAQLDKSGLPSDRFFAERPEGSVSTLKIQRTQQEDSAVYLCASSPDRGATAFFGQGTRLTVV.